These 26 T cell receptor beta chains were sequenced from one sample in a study of CD8 T cells in ankylosing spondylitis. TCRdb used MiXCR to reprocess the 5' RACE reads, holding one entry per CDR3 protein. The repertoire holds 350,000 to 400,000 distinct CDR3 sequences, with 20% as singletons. Sequencing was done on a sample of blood, either unsorted or a sorted T cell fraction (not recorded which). The receptor source for this set is a male donor with ankylosing spondylitis or in good health (not recorded which).

This clonotype was picked up a small number of times. This chain connects TRBV6-5 to TRBJ2-1; the D is unclear. CDR1 and CDR2 (germline): MNHEY, SVGAGI. V was pared by 3 bases and J by 8 bases, with 8 bases between. This CDR3 spans 12 amino acids. The DNA of the CDR3 is TGTGCCAGCAGTTATGGCAGCCATGAGCAGTTCTTC. Its translation: CASSYGSHEQFF.

The chain uses TRBV20-1 and TRBJ2-7; D may match TRBD1 or TRBD2 (6 bases each). The V end lost 0 bases, the J end lost 2 bases, and 11 bases lay between the germline ends. The V gene's germline CDR1 is DFQATT and CDR2 SNEGSKA (reference sequence). The CDR3 totals 14 residues. The CDR3 reads CSARDSGAPYEQYF. The CDR3 DNA reads TGCAGTGCTAGAGATTCGGGGGCCCCCTACGAGCAGTACTTC.

This clonotype was detected a few times. The CDR3 sequence is CASSNTGMGAYNEQFF. In DNA form, the CDR3 reads TGTGCCAGCAGTAACACAGGGATGGGCGCCTACAATGAGCAGTTCTTC. The V gene is TRBV6-5, the J gene TRBJ2-1, with D tentatively TRBD1 (6 bases). CDR3 length: 16 amino acids. Between the trimmed V and J ends, which lost 5 bases and 2 bases, there was a span of 16 bases. CDR1 and CDR2 from the germline V gene are MNHEY and SVGAGI.

The CDR3 coding sequence is TGTGCCAGCAGCTCGCACAGGGTCTCTGGGGCCAACGTCCTGACTTTC. Translated: CASSSHRVSGANVLTF. V and J are TRBV11-2 and TRBJ2-6, with TRBD1 as a possible D gene (6 bases). The germline CDR1 and CDR2 sequences are SGHAT and FQNNGV. This CDR3 has 16 residues. The V gene lost 4 bases and the J gene lost 0 bases, with 10 bases spanning the gap.

The rearrangement joins TRBV6-1 to TRBJ2-3; TRBD2 aligns across 9 bases. Germline CDR1 is MNHNS and CDR2 is SASEGT. The V segment lost 8 bases and the J segment 2 bases; nucleotides outside the gene matches: 8. CDR3 length equals 15 residues. The CDR3 sequence: CASGGGGGYTDTQYF. The CDR3 DNA is TGTGCCAGCGGAGGCGGGGGGGGATACACAGATACGCAGTATTTT.

The chain carries TRBV10-3 and TRBJ2-7; 10 bases match TRBD1. V lost 3 bases and J lost 3; bases outside the gene matches: 8. CDR1 and CDR2 (germline): ENHRY, SYGVKD. The CDR3 is 16 residues long. The CDR3 DNA sequence: TGTGCCATCAGTGAACCGGACAGGGGGAAGTTCTACGAGCAGTACTTC. Translating gives CAISEPDRGKFYEQYF.

The chain has TRBV30 and TRBJ2-1; D is ambiguous. CDR3 length equals 11 residues. V dropped 0 bases and J dropped 9 bases, with 6 bases sitting between them. Per germline, CDR1 GTSNPN and CDR2 SVGIG (reference sequence). CDR3 sequence reads: CAWSVTGEQFF. In nucleotides, the CDR3 is TGTGCCTGGAGTGTAACGGGTGAGCAGTTCTTC.

This clonotype was detected a few times. The V and J genes are TRBV5-6 and TRBJ2-4; possibly TRBD1 for D (5 bases). The CDR3 is 15 amino acids. CDR1 is SGHDT, CDR2 YYEEEE, per germline. V was clipped by 0 bases and J by 1 base, with 8 bases between them. CDR3 in DNA: TGTGCCAGCAGCTTGGCAGGGTTTGCCAAAAACATTCAGTACTTC. Protein product: CASSLAGFAKNIQYF.

The CDR3 sequence is CASSGIRLAGVQETQYF. CDR3 bases: TGTGCCAGCAGTGGGATTAGACTAGCGGGGGTTCAAGAGACCCAGTACTTC. The chain has TRBV25-1 and TRBJ2-5; 12 bases map to TRBD2. This CDR3 has 17 amino acids. Germline lookup yields CDR1 MGHDK and CDR2 SYGVNS. Trimming took 4 bases from V and 2 from J; bases not matched to a gene: 8.

The chain links TRBV7-9 to TRBJ2-7; 7 positions agree with TRBD1. The germline V gene has CDR1 SEHNR and CDR2 FQNEAQ (reference sequence). The CDR3 extends over 16 amino acids. Trimming at V came to 3 bases and at J to 0 bases, leaving 8 bases not matched to a gene. The CDR3 reads CASSLDTGVFSYEQYF. DNA for the CDR3: TGTGCCAGCAGCTTGGATACAGGGGTTTTCTCCTACGAGCAGTACTTC.

This clonotype was seen only a few times. The J gene is TRBJ1-1, the V gene TRBV2; a possible D gene is TRBD1 (5 bases). This CDR3 comprises 14 residues. V was clipped by 6 bases and J by 3 bases, with 14 bases between them. CDR1 and CDR2 (germline): SNHLY, FYNNEI. The CDR3 bases are TGTGCCAGCAGGGGGGAACTAAAGGACACTGAAGCTTTCTTT. Translated: CASRGELKDTEAFF.

This clonotype was counted a few times. The V and J genes are TRBV4-2 and TRBJ1-1, with 9 bases aligning to TRBD1. Losses at the gene ends were 6 bases for V and 3 bases for J; bases not matched to a gene: 11. The CDR3 has 16 amino acids. Germline CDR1 reads LGHNA; CDR2 reads YNFKEQ. The chain's CDR3 is CASRLGDRVDDTEAFF. Written as DNA, the CDR3 is TGTGCCAGCAGACTGGGGGACAGGGTAGATGACACTGAAGCTTTCTTT.

This clonotype was detected a few times. The chain joins TRBV29-1 to TRBJ1-4; the D is unclear. Trimming left V 0 bases short and J 8 bases short, with 16 bases between. The V gene's germline CDR1 is SQVTM and CDR2 ANQGSEA. The CDR3 covers 15 residues. The chain's CDR3 is CSVEDPGSGGEKLFF. The CDR3 DNA reads as TGCAGCGTTGAAGATCCCGGGTCGGGAGGGGAAAAACTGTTTTTT.

The gene calls are TRBV9 and TRBJ2-2; 8 positions agree with TRBD2. Germline CDR1 reads SGDLS; CDR2 reads YYNGEE. There are 14 residues in the CDR3. V lost 3 bases to trimming and J lost 8 bases; unmatched junction nucleotides: 6. The CDR3: CASSAPGGAGELFF. As DNA, the CDR3 is TGTGCCAGCAGCGCCCCGGGGGGGGCAGGGGAGCTGTTTTTT.

Here the CDR3 reads CAMSPGLGWGQETQYF. The CDR3 DNA reads TGTGCCATGAGCCCAGGACTCGGATGGGGCCAAGAGACCCAGTACTTC. The rearrangement uses TRBV5-6 and TRBJ2-5, with D perhaps TRBD2 (5 bases). Germline V gene lookup returns CDR1 SGHDT and CDR2 YYEEEE. This CDR3 is built from 16 residues. V was trimmed by 9 bases and J by 1 base, leaving 22 bases between them.

This chain uses TRBV27 with TRBJ2-7; D is perhaps TRBD2 (5 bases). CDR3 length: 14 amino acids. Trimming stripped 3 bases from V and 2 bases from J, with 11 bases between. Looked up from germline, CDR1 is MNHEY and CDR2 is SMNVEV (reference sequence). The CDR3 loop reads CASSFAGTTYEQYF. DNA for the CDR3: TGTGCCAGCAGTTTTGCGGGCACCACCTACGAGCAGTACTTC.

The V call is TRBV6-1, the J call TRBJ2-2, with D uncertain. The V end was cut by 5 bases, the J end by 2 bases, with 12 bases between. The CDR3 has 15 residues. Germline V gene sequence: CDR1 MNHNS, CDR2 SASEGT. The DNA of the CDR3 is TGTGCCAGCAGTCGGGCAGCCTTTAACACCGGGGAGCTGTTTTTT. This encodes CASSRAAFNTGELFF.

This clonotype was seen a few times. The V call is TRBV5-4, the J call TRBJ1-1, with D unresolved. CDR3 length: 13 amino acids. Germline assignment: CDR1 SGHNT and CDR2 YYREEE (reference sequence). V lost 5 bases and J lost 1, with 9 bases in between. The CDR3 sequence is CASRPRENTEAFF. The CDR3 DNA reads as TGTGCCAGCAGACCGAGGGAGAACACTGAAGCTTTCTTT. The full variable domain, with the rest looked up from reference TRBV5-4 and TRBJ1-1, is ETGVTQSPTHLIKTRGQQVTLRCSSQSGHNTVSWYQQALGQGPQFIFQYYREEENGRGNFPPRFSGLQFPNYSSELNVNALELDDSALYLCASRPRENTEAFFGQGTRLTVV.

The rearrangement joins TRBV2 to TRBJ2-5; TRBD1 matches 7 bases. This CDR3 contains 16 residues. CDR1 and CDR2 from the germline V gene are SNHLY and FYNNEI. Trimming at V came to 4 bases and at J to 2 bases, leaving 10 bases not matched to a gene. CDR3 coding DNA: TGTGCCAGCAGTGTGGGGACAGTTAAAACTCAAGAGACCCAGTACTTC. Translated: CASSVGTVKTQETQYF.

The J gene is TRBJ2-5, the V gene TRBV10-1, with 11 bases that match TRBD1. This CDR3 is built from 16 residues. The J segment lost 0 bases and the V segment lost 3 bases, leaving 3 bases of the junction unmatched. Germline-derived CDR1 and CDR2 are WNHNN and SYGVQD (reference sequence). The CDR3 DNA is TGCGCCAGCAGTGACGGGACAGGGGGATACCAAGAGACCCAGTACTTC. Amino acid sequence: CASSDGTGGYQETQYF.

This clonotype was seen a handful of times. This chain links TRBV5-1 with TRBJ2-1; D ambiguous. Germline values: CDR1 SGHRS, CDR2 YFSETQ. Trimming took 4 bases from V and 0 from J, leaving 11 bases between them. The CDR3 sequence is 15 residues long. The DNA of the CDR3 is TGCGCCAGCAGCCATACCGGGCCCTCCTACAATGAGCAGTTCTTC. Amino acids: CASSHTGPSYNEQFF.

This chain connects TRBV12-1 to TRBJ2-7. TRBV12-1 is described as a pseudogene. The length of the CDR3 is 15 residues. The CDR3 coding sequence is TGTGCCAGCAGCTTTGGGCTGGGTTACGGCTACGAGCAGTACTTC. This translates into CASSFGLGYGYEQYF.

The CDR3 sequence: CASSSRRTGQDLYEQYF. Here the CDR3 DNA reads TGCGCCAGCAGCTCTCGACGAACAGGACAGGACCTCTACGAGCAGTACTTC. This chain uses TRBV5-1 with TRBJ2-7, with 7 bases aligning to TRBD1. Unmatched junction bases numbered 15, after V lost 3 bases and J lost 3 bases. Germline CDR1 is SGHRS and CDR2 is YFSETQ. CDR3 length equals 17 residues.

The CDR3 DNA reads as TGCAGCGTTCCGGGACTAGCGGGGGGCCTTGGACCAGATACGCAGTATTTT. Translating gives CSVPGLAGGLGPDTQYF. This sequence joins TRBV29-1 and TRBJ2-3; TRBD2 matches at 15 bases. Germline loops: CDR1 SQVTM, CDR2 ANQGSEA. V lost 5 bases and J lost 4; bases outside the gene matches: 10. The CDR3 loop spans 17 amino acids.

As to this clonotype: Sequence at one end of the junction differs from germline and may be a read error. V and J are TRBV12-3 or TRBV12-4 and TRBJ2-2; TRBD1 matches at 8 bases. CDR3 length: 15 residues. The CDR3 DNA reads TGTGCCAGCAGCCCAGGGGGCGGCGGCACCGGGGTGCTGTTTTTT. It specifies CASSPGGGGTGVLFF.

The chain is built from TRBV10-3 and TRBJ2-5; 11 positions match TRBD2. Germline V gives CDR1 ENHRY, CDR2 SYGVKD. This CDR3 region has 15 residues. After removal of 8 bases from V and 1 base from J, the junction contained 6 bases not matched to a gene. The CDR3 region has the DNA TGTGCCATCCCCGGGACTAGCGGTGTCCAAGAGACCCAGTACTTC. Protein sequence: CAIPGTSGVQETQYF.